These 3 T cell receptor gamma chains came from one sample sequenced in a study of gamma-delta chains in newborns, infants, children. TCRdb re-processed the reads via CATT. The sample has a few thousand gamma-chain clones, roughly 45% seen once; the top ten hold approximately 4.5%. Sample: blood. Receptor source: a child who was a newborn, infant or young child, either healthy, febrile or measles-vaccinated (not recorded which).

In its sample, this clone was seen a few times. The rearrangement joins TRGV3 to TRGJ1 or TRGJ2. The J gene, not given by TCRdb, was assigned here from a germline match of the nucleotide sequence. V lost 3 bases to trimming and J lost 2 bases; unmatched junction nucleotides: 7. Germline V gives CDR1 VTNTFY, CDR2 YDVSTARD (reference sequence). This CDR3 comprises 14 residues. CDR3 loop: CATWDGLDYYKKLF. CDR3 coding DNA: TGTGCCACCTGGGACGGGCTGGATTATTATAAGAAACTCTTT.

This clone was counted a single time. The CDR3 region has the DNA TGTGCCTTGTGGGAGGTGACTCAAGTGGAGTTGGGCAAAAAAATCAAGGTATTT. Protein sequence: CALWEVTQVELGKKIKVF. The chain carries TRGV9 and TRGJP. Matching the DNA to germline supplied the J gene, which TCRdb does not give. V was clipped by 0 bases and J by 7 bases; unmatched bases: 9. Per the germline V gene, CDR1 is GITISATS and CDR2 is ISYDGTV (reference sequence). CDR3 size: 18 residues.

The V gene is TRGV8, the J gene TRGJP2. The V gene's germline CDR1 is VENAVY and CDR2 YDSYNSRV. This CDR3 has 13 residues. J was trimmed by 4 bases and V by 1 base; bases with no gene match: 0. In DNA form, the CDR3 reads TGTGCCACCTGGGATAGTAGTGATTGGATCAAGACGTTT. It encodes CATWDSSDWIKTF.